The 32 T cell receptor beta chains below were found in one sample sequenced in a study of cytomegalovirus exposure and HLA in healthy donors. Vbeta (60) and Jbeta (13) primers were used in the PCR. Method: immunoSEQ multiplex PCR; TCRdb's copy keeps in-frame clones and lacks some. The listing contains under 95,000 clones. The sequencing sample was made of PBMCs. These receptor sequences come from a female donor in good health and CMV-seropositive.

The chain uses TRBV15 and TRBJ1-5; no firm D call. V lost 1 base, J lost 0 bases, and 7 bases lay in between. Germline loops: CDR1 LNHNV, CDR2 YYDKDF (reference sequence). The CDR3 consists of 15 residues. CDR3 sequence reads: CATSRAPSSNQPQHF. The CDR3 DNA is TGTGCCACCAGCAGAGCCCCCAGTAGCAATCAGCCCCAGCATTTT.

The J gene is TRBJ1-2, the V gene TRBV10-3; no firm D call. The CDR3 contains 11 residues. V lost 10 bases and J 0 bases, leaving 6 bases between the germline ends. Germline-derived CDR1 and CDR2 are ENHRY and SYGVKD. In DNA form, the CDR3 reads TGTGCCACTACAGCTAACTATGGCTACACCTTC. This encodes CATTANYGYTF.

The rearrangement uses TRBV6-5 and TRBJ2-7; TRBD1 might be the D (5 bases). Trimming stripped 5 bases from V and 2 bases from J, with 13 bases between. This CDR3 region has 14 residues. The germline V gene has CDR1 MNHEY and CDR2 SVGAGI. The CDR3 nucleotides read TGTGCCAGCAGTCCTCGACAGTCCGCCTACGAGCAGTACTTC. Translation gives CASSPRQSAYEQYF.

This rearrangement joins TRBV9 to TRBJ2-7; 9 bases fit TRBD2. CDR3 length equals 14 residues. Trimming cost V 3 bases and J 5 bases; bases outside gene matches: 6. The germline CDR1 and CDR2 sequences are SGDLS and YYNGEE. The DNA for the CDR3 is TGTGCCAGCAGCGGGACTAGCGTCGCCCACGAGCAGTACTTC. Protein: CASSGTSVAHEQYF.

The V gene is TRBV6-6, the J gene TRBJ1-2; a possible D gene is TRBD1 (6 bases). Germline CDR1 reads MNHNY; CDR2 reads SVGAGI (reference sequence). The CDR3 length is 14 residues. Trimming stripped 2 bases from V and 4 bases from J, with 11 bases between. The CDR3 sequence is CASSYGGQRYGYTF. Written as DNA, the CDR3 is TGTGCCAGCAGTTACGGGGGCCAGCGCTATGGCTACACCTTC.

V gene TRBV6-5 combines with J gene TRBJ1-2, with TRBD1 as a possible D gene (5 bases). The V and J ends lost 6 bases and 4 bases respectively, with 9 bases between them. The CDR3 is 12 amino acids. CDR1 MNHEY and CDR2 SVGAGI come from the germline V gene. The CDR3 nucleotides are TGTGCCAGCAGGGGGGGGACCTATGGCTACACCTTC. As protein: CASRGGTYGYTF.

The rearrangement uses TRBV11-2 and TRBJ2-7; TRBD2 agrees at 7 bases. With 1 base clipped from V and 6 bases from J, the junction kept 6 bases outside the gene matches. Per germline, CDR1 SGHAT and CDR2 FQNNGV. The CDR3 is 14 residues long. In nucleotides, the CDR3 is TGTGCCAGCAGCTTAGGCGGGGGACCTAGCGAGCAGTACTTC. It yields the protein CASSLGGGPSEQYF.

Concerning this clone: Other DNA sequences in the sample encode the same CDR3. The V gene is TRBV4-1, the J gene TRBJ1-6; D possibly corresponds to TRBD1 (6 bases). Germline CDR1 is MGHRA and CDR2 is YSYEKL. The CDR3 length is 16 residues. Trimming removed 3 bases at V and 5 bases at J, with 14 bases between. Here the CDR3 DNA reads TGCGCCAGCAGCCAGATAACAGGGTCTAATAATTCACCCCTCCACTTT. Protein product: CASSQITGSNNSPLHF.

CDR3 loop: CASSPRTSGGTYEQYF. DNA for the CDR3: TGTGCCAGCAGCCCCAGGACTAGCGGGGGGACCTACGAGCAGTACTTC. V gene TRBV9 combines with J gene TRBJ2-7; 14 bases are shared with TRBD2. This CDR3 is 16 amino acids long. Germline assignment: CDR1 SGDLS and CDR2 YYNGEE. Trimming removed 4 bases from V and 2 bases from J; junction bases left unmatched: 5.

This chain connects TRBV27 to TRBJ2-7; 7 bases are shared with TRBD2. This CDR3 region has 15 residues. V gave up 5 bases and J gave up 4 bases; unmatched junction bases: 11. Per germline, CDR1 MNHEY and CDR2 SMNVEV (reference sequence). This chain's CDR3 is CASSPIAGALYEQYF. As DNA, the CDR3 is TGTGCCAGCAGTCCGATTGCGGGAGCCCTATACGAGCAGTACTTC.

The chain is built from TRBV7-9 and TRBJ1-2, with D possibly TRBD1 on 6 matching bases. CDR1 and CDR2 from the germline V gene are SEHNR and FQNEAQ (reference sequence). The CDR3 is 14 residues long. Trimming took 3 bases from V and 5 from J, leaving 13 bases between them. The CDR3 spells CASSLDRTTYGYTF. Written as DNA, the CDR3 is TGTGCCAGCAGCTTGGACAGAACGACATATGGCTACACCTTC.

CDR3 loop: CASSSTTPLARSYEQYF. Written as DNA, the CDR3 is TGTGCCAGCAGCTCTACGACTCCCCTAGCGAGGTCCTACGAGCAGTACTTC. V and J are TRBV11-2 and TRBJ2-7, with D possibly TRBD2 on 6 matching bases. The V end was cut by 4 bases, the J end by 1 base, with 20 bases between. The CDR3 has 17 amino acids. Germline V gene lookup returns CDR1 SGHAT and CDR2 FQNNGV.

The J gene is TRBJ2-1, the V gene TRBV4-1; 10 nucleotides align to TRBD2. Germline CDR1 MGHRA, CDR2 YSYEKL. J lost 2 bases, V lost 7 bases, and 5 bases had no gene match. The length of the CDR3 is 15 residues. The CDR3 nucleotides read TGCGCCAGCAACCAGCTAGCGGGGGCCTACAATGAGCAGTTCTTC. This sequence encodes CASNQLAGAYNEQFF.

The chain combines TRBV5-6 with TRBJ1-1; 8 nucleotides match TRBD1. The CDR3 length is 12 residues. The V and J ends lost 5 bases and 5 bases, in that order; junction bases with no gene match: 2. CDR1 and CDR2 from the germline V gene are SGHDT and YYEEEE. The CDR3 is CASRTGVTEAFF. CDR3 sequence (DNA): TGTGCCAGCAGGACAGGGGTGACTGAAGCTTTCTTT.

This rearrangement joins TRBV23-1 to TRBJ1-2; D remains ambiguous. TRBV23-1 is designated an ORF whose function remains uncertain. There are 15 residues in the CDR3. V was cut by 3 bases and J by 4 bases, with 15 bases left in between. The CDR3 is CASSHSWHRSYGYTF. CDR3 nucleotides: TGCGCCAGCAGTCACAGCTGGCACCGGAGCTATGGCTACACCTTC.

DNA for the CDR3: TGTGCCAGCAGCGTCGCAGGGACCGGGGAGCTGTTTTTT. This sequence encodes CASSVAGTGELFF. The genes are TRBV9 and TRBJ2-2, with D possibly TRBD1 on 5 matching bases. This CDR3 is built from 13 residues. Trimming took 2 bases from V and 5 from J, leaving 7 bases between them. Germline-derived CDR1 and CDR2 are SGDLS and YYNGEE. Combining the CDR3 with reference TRBV9 and TRBJ2-2 gives the whole variable domain DSGVTQTPKHLITATGQRVTLRCSPRSGDLSVYWYQQSLDQGLQFLIQYYNGEERAKGNILERFSAQQFPDLHSELNLSSLELGDSALYFCASSVAGTGELFFGEGSRLTVL.

This sequence joins TRBV29-1 and TRBJ2-1; D not resolved. The CDR3 is made up of 14 amino acids. With 4 bases removed from V and 6 bases from J, the gap between germline ends came to 16 bases. The germline CDR1 and CDR2 sequences are SQVTM and ANQGSEA. CDR3 residues: CSVGKSARSNEQFF. CDR3 nucleotides: TGCAGCGTTGGTAAAAGCGCGAGGTCCAATGAGCAGTTCTTC.

This chain connects TRBV29-1 to TRBJ1-1, with 8 bases that match TRBD1. The V gene's germline CDR1 is SQVTM and CDR2 ANQGSEA. Trimming cost V 6 bases and J 4 bases; bases outside gene matches: 7. The CDR3 has 13 residues. The CDR3 here is CSVPRGQLTEAFF. In DNA form, the CDR3 reads TGCAGCGTCCCCAGGGGGCAGCTCACTGAAGCTTTCTTT.

The gene calls are TRBV18 and TRBJ2-2; D is undetermined. Germline lookup yields CDR1 KGHSH and CDR2 LQKENI. V gave up 3 bases and J gave up 4 bases, with 12 bases separating them. The length of the CDR3 is 15 residues. The CDR3: CASSPWAASTGELFF. The CDR3 DNA follows: TGTGCCAGCTCACCCTGGGCCGCATCCACCGGGGAGCTGTTTTTT.

The rearrangement uses TRBV7-9 and TRBJ1-3; D unclear. Trimming shortened V by 6 bases and J by 3 bases, and 6 bases separated the two germline ends. From germline, CDR1 is SEHNR and CDR2 FQNEAQ (reference sequence). This CDR3 spans 12 amino acids. CDR3 bases: TGTGCCAGCAGGCTAAGTGGAAACACCATATATTTT. This encodes CASRLSGNTIYF.

The chain has TRBV5-1 and TRBJ2-3, with TRBD1 matching over 7 bases. CDR1 is SGHRS, CDR2 YFSETQ, per germline. This CDR3 comprises 16 residues. Trimming removed 0 bases from V and 1 base from J; junction bases left unmatched: 5. The CDR3 sequence: CASSLGQGLGTDTQYF. Here the CDR3 DNA reads TGCGCCAGCAGCTTGGGACAGGGTTTGGGCACAGATACGCAGTATTTT.

The V and J genes are TRBV7-6 and TRBJ1-5; 8 bases line up with TRBD1. Looked up from germline, CDR1 is SGHVS and CDR2 is FNYEAQ. The CDR3 loop spans 15 amino acids. Trimming cost V 5 bases and J 4 bases; bases outside gene matches: 7. CDR3 bases: TGTGCCAGCAGCCAAGGACAGGGTTTTAATCAGCCCCAGCATTTT. Its translation is CASSQGQGFNQPQHF.

The rearrangement joins TRBV5-1 to TRBJ2-7; D not resolved. The ends were cut back, 0 bases at V and 2 bases at J, with 9 bases in the middle. The CDR3 length is 14 residues. Germline V gene lookup returns CDR1 SGHRS and CDR2 YFSETQ. The DNA of the CDR3 is TGCGCCAGCAGCTTGGTGGCCAACGCCTACGAGCAGTACTTC. Amino acid sequence: CASSLVANAYEQYF.

The rearrangement links TRBV10-3 to TRBJ2-7, with 11 positions matching TRBD2. This CDR3 contains 14 residues. Trimming took 10 bases from V and 3 from J; bases not matched to a gene: 8. Germline V gene data show CDR1 as ENHRY and CDR2 as SYGVKD. CDR3 region: CATPSGLAVYEQYF. The CDR3 DNA reads TGTGCCACACCGTCGGGACTAGCGGTCTACGAGCAGTACTTC.

The chain's CDR3 is CASSPNYGYTF. The CDR3 bases are TGTGCCAGCAGCCCAAACTATGGCTACACCTTC. This rearrangement joins TRBV28 to TRBJ1-2; D is undetermined. The germline V gene has CDR1 MDHEN and CDR2 SYDVKM. The CDR3 extends over 11 amino acids. V lost 6 bases and J 2 bases, leaving 4 bases between the germline ends.

V and J are TRBV6-6 and TRBJ1-1; perhaps TRBD1 as D (6 bases). Germline values: CDR1 MNHNY, CDR2 SVGAGI (reference sequence). Trimming took 6 bases from V and 3 from J, leaving 11 bases between them. The CDR3 loop spans 13 amino acids. The CDR3 here is CASRGARDTEAFF. The CDR3 nucleotides are TGTGCCAGCAGGGGGGCGCGGGACACTGAAGCTTTCTTT.

The genes are TRBV2 and TRBJ1-5; the match to TRBD1 covers 7 bases. The CDR3 contains 14 residues. Per germline, CDR1 SNHLY and CDR2 FYNNEI. Trimming at V came to 5 bases and at J to 7 bases, leaving 8 bases not matched to a gene. CDR3 protein: CASSPGQIIQPQHF. CDR3 sequence (DNA): TGTGCCAGCAGTCCGGGACAGATTATCCAGCCCCAGCATTTT.

The chain combines TRBV29-1 with TRBJ1-2; 8 bases align to TRBD1. Germline values: CDR1 SQVTM, CDR2 ANQGSEA. V was pared by 7 bases and J by 4 bases, with 14 bases of the junction left unmatched. The CDR3 totals 15 residues. Written as DNA, the CDR3 is TGCAGCGCCCAGCTAAGAGGACAGGGTACCTATGGCTACACCTTC. It yields the protein CSAQLRGQGTYGYTF.

The V and J genes are TRBV11-2 and TRBJ2-3; 7 bases map to TRBD2. Germline CDR1 SGHAT, CDR2 FQNNGV. Trimming at V came to 3 bases and at J to 4 bases, leaving 7 bases not matched to a gene. The CDR3 contains 15 residues. CDR3 loop: CASSFTAGAADTQYF. The CDR3 DNA reads as TGTGCCAGCAGCTTTACCGCGGGAGCGGCAGATACGCAGTATTTT.

This chain links TRBV9 with TRBJ2-3; D is unclear. Trimming stripped 0 bases from V and 9 bases from J, with 8 bases between. The CDR3 has 12 amino acids. CDR1 is SGDLS and CDR2 is YYNGEE in the germline V gene. The CDR3 reads CASSVELGTQYF. The CDR3, as DNA: TGTGCCAGCAGCGTAGAACTCGGGACGCAGTATTTT.

This chain uses TRBV10-3 with TRBJ2-7; possibly TRBD2 for D (6 bases). The CDR3 consists of 13 residues. Germline loops: CDR1 ENHRY, CDR2 SYGVKD. The CDR3 DNA reads TGTGCTACCTCCCCGGGAGTATTAGCAGTACAGTACTTC. Translation gives CATSPGVLAVQYF.

The V call is TRBV7-8, the J call TRBJ2-5, with 14 bases identical to TRBD2. Trimming at V came to 6 bases and at J to 1 base, leaving 4 bases not matched to a gene. This CDR3 comprises 16 residues. The germline CDR1 and CDR2 sequences are SGHVS and FQNEAQ. The CDR3 protein is CASRRLAGGSQETQYF. The CDR3 DNA sequence: TGTGCCAGCAGACGACTAGCGGGGGGGTCCCAAGAGACCCAGTACTTC.